The clone carrying this T cell receptor (beta chain) was detected only a few times. CDR3 length equals 19 residues. From germline, CDR1 is SEHNR and CDR2 FQNEAQ (reference sequence). Trimming removed 1 base from V and 5 bases from J; junction bases left unmatched: 13. The data stem from a study of blood T cell repertoires in COVID-19. Produced via immunoSEQ multiplex PCR; TCRdb's table is partial and in-frame only. The profile shows around 120,000 clones, around four fifths of them singletons. This TCR was sampled from a man in his 70s with active or convalescent COVID-19. The sample comprised peripheral blood. The chain joins TRBV7-9 to TRBJ2-5, with 13 bases matching TRBD2. CDR3 nucleotides: TGTGCCAGCAGCTTAGGGACAGCCGGGACTAGCGGGGTAATGGAGACCCAGTACTTC. Residues: CASSLGTAGTSGVMETQYF.